This T cell receptor (beta chain) was sequenced during a study of T cells in women clearing cervical HPV infection (dated by TCRdb to 2016 to 2018). Notes on the research overall: Cases were approximately 25 women with histologically confirmed HPV16-related CIN3 or worse, including 2 invasive cancers. Controls were 25 or so women whose single incident HPV16 infection cleared within 12 months without precancer or cancer developing. Case blood was taken at the visit when the lesion was first identified, whereas control blood was taken when infection was no longer detected. For cases, the median interval between lesion detection and blood sampling was roughly 140 days, with an interquartile range of about 85 to 210 days. Since only a few of the women had HLA typing available, the possibility that HLA type was acting as a confounder could not be ruled out. Nested within Costa Rica's Guanacaste HPV Natural History Study, an exploratory proof-of-principle case-control study compared TCR repertoires across cervical HPV16 outcomes. Cases were matched to controls by age within five years and by the year the sample was collected. Cases had a median age of about 34 years compared with 38 to 40 for controls, and baseline characteristics showed no significant differences between the groups. The parent cohort enrolled about 10,000 women aged 18 or older in Guanacaste, Costa Rica, in about 1992 to 1995 and followed the women for around 7 years. Quality controls consisted of five blinded duplicates per group, for a total of roughly 60 samples made up of approximately 50 participants and some 10 replicates.

The full study reports these points: The cross-sectional design could not show whether associations preceded infection or resulted from it; effector/memory subsets and HPV-specific T cells were not isolated. Random forest classifiers that combined richness and V gene abundances separated cases from controls with an estimated AUC of less than 0.85. Because the number of T cells per sample was unknown, the richness differences could reflect varying T-cell content rather than repertoire biology. TCR repertoire richness was significantly higher in CIN3+ cases than in controls across sequencing depths, while evenness did not differ.

Every participant had a single incident cervical HPV16 infection, and prevalent HPV16 infections were excluded. Cervical HPV DNA was detected with MY09/MY11 PCR, and genotyping was done by dot-blot hybridization. Approximately 15 mL of heparinized blood were centrifuged, and the buffy coat was aliquoted, frozen at -30°C, then stored at -80°C. Genomic DNA was extracted from buffy coat specimens using QIAGEN kits. TCR beta CDR3 regions were amplified by multiplex PCR using the immunoSEQ assay from an average of about 1,200 ng genomic DNA per sample. The assay corrected primer bias using a complete synthetic TCR repertoire to establish an amplification baseline. Amplicons were sequenced on the Illumina platform. Per the source publication's procedure: Sequences were error-corrected by clustering with frequency ratios and a modified nearest-neighbor algorithm, then analyzed in the immunoSEQ Analyzer with IMGT gene definitions. At each rarefaction depth, TCR richness and evenness were averaged across 20 rarefaction repeats, and samples with fewer sequences than that depth were excluded. Relative abundances of V, D and J genes were compared between groups using Wilcoxon rank sum tests, with FDR correction applied. Blinded duplicates gave an intraclass correlation of approximately 96% for TCR richness and an average of around 83% across 66 gene segments. TCRdb obtained this table from immuneACCESS and retained in-frame rearrangements with V and J assigned. These tables miss some clones; where compared with another copy, unresolved V genes account for less than half of the shortfall, and the remainder is unexplained. V and J calls plus clone size are reproduced from that table; the DNA served to infer D and trimming. In this sample's table one finds some 40,000 clones. Of the sample, approximately 5.9% falls within the top ten clones.

Of note for this clone: Its binding antigen is unknown.

This sequence originates from a woman aged 18 to 69 with a cervical HPV16 infection that either progressed to CIN3+ or cleared (not recorded which). Specimen: blood buffy coat.

The CDR3 protein: CASSESGEGYNEQFF. The part of the CDR3 DNA that was read is TGTGCCAGCAGTGAGTCAGGGGAGGGTTACAATGAG. The sequence is built from TRBV2 and TRBJ2-1; TRBD2 is perhaps the D gene, given 7 matching bases. Read data end 3 residues before the CDR3 end; the end is taken from the germline J gene. Taken from cysteine to phenylalanine, the CDR3 has 15 residues. Only the CDR3 bases that were read are kept: 36 of them, in frame from base 1. The germline V gene sets CDR1 to SNHLY and CDR2 to FYNNEI. Deletion took 3 bases off V and 4 bases off J, with a span of 13 bases between the germline ends.